The clone carrying this TCR beta chain came up many times. Its antigen is as yet unknown. TCRdb fed the 5' RACE reads into MiXCR, producing one record per CDR3 protein. The table lists 100,000 to 150,000 distinct CDR3 sequences, roughly 13% of them singletons, with 2.5% to 3% in the top ten. The data were obtained in a study of CD8 T cells in ankylosing spondylitis. General observations from the study: Peripheral blood held disease-linked clones only at relatively low frequency, and these were CD8+. There were earlier reports of some motif variants in reactive arthritis synovial fluid and blood.

Trimming stripped 5 bases from V and 4 bases from J, with 15 bases between. CDR3 length: 14 amino acids. This receptor was obtained from a female donor with ankylosing spondylitis or in good health (not recorded which). Material for sequencing was blood, either unsorted or a sorted T cell fraction (not recorded which). The chain joins TRBV12-3 or TRBV12-4 to TRBJ2-7; no clear D gene. CDR3 amino acids: CASSPLPRSYEQYF. The CDR3 coding sequence is TGTGCCAGCAGTCCCCTCCCAAGGTCATACGAGCAGTACTTC.